The present T cell receptor (beta chain) was sequenced within a study of graft-versus-host responses after intestinal transplantation. Turning to the study itself: Recipients uniformly received anti-thymocyte globulin induction, followed by tacrolimus and steroids for about three years.

The V end lost 6 bases, the J end lost 0 bases, and 6 bases lay between the germline ends. Germline V gives CDR1 MDHEN, CDR2 SYDVKM. The length of the CDR3 is 12 residues. In regard to this clone: Its specificity is unknown.

Measured with immunoSEQ multiplex PCR; TCRdb has only the in-frame clones, and not every one. This sample has about 120,000 clones, with 90% to 95% found just once. Regarding the study as a whole: GvH clones appeared in recipient marrow, some first in ileum or blood. Levels of circulating GvH clones at their peak were associated with early post-transplant HvG declines.

The sample in question was unstimulated CD4+ T cells sorted from spleen or lymph node cells, obtained before intestinal transplant. The clonotype comes from a human donor who received an intestinal transplant. V usage is TRBV28 and J usage is TRBJ2-7; D ambiguous. The CDR3 region is CASRRSSYEQYF. CDR3 in DNA: TGTGCCAGCAGACGCAGCTCCTACGAGCAGTACTTC.